This is a list of T cell receptor beta chains from one sample in a study of identical twins. TCRdb used MiXCR to reprocess the 5' RACE reads, holding one entry per CDR3 protein. This sample carries a few hundred thousand distinct CDR3 sequences, roughly 10% of them seen once, and the ten largest clones take more than 8.5%. Sequenced input: memory T cells sorted from blood. These TCRs come from a man over 45 in good health. CDR3s include the opening cysteine and the closing phenylalanine or tryptophan. A D gene is named only where the DNA matches it firmly. The listing skips clone size in some rows; elsewhere it reads once, few, many or a size class.

TRBJ2-3,TRBD2,NA,TRBV4-2,CASSHPKTSVGTDTQYF,TGTGCCAGCAGCCATCCAAAGACTAGCGTTGGCACAGATACGCAGTATTTT
TRBJ1-6,TRBD1,many,TRBV6-2/TRBV6-3,CASSIGTDSPLHF,TGTGCCAGCAGCATCGGGACAGATTCACCCCTCCACTTT
TRBJ2-1,TRBD2,many,TRBV27,CASSLLSSGGSGEQFF,TGTGCCAGCAGTTTATTATCTAGCGGGGGGTCCGGTGAGCAGTTCTTC
TRBJ2-5,TRBD1,NA,TRBV4-2,CASSSPGQGETQYF,TGTGCCAGCAGTTCTCCCGGACAGGGAGAGACCCAGTACTTC
TRBJ2-5,NA,many,TRBV7-2,CASSLAGVGETQYF,TGTGCCAGCAGCTTAGCGGGAGTCGGGGAGACCCAGTACTTC
TRBJ2-2,NA,many,TRBV12-3/TRBV12-4,CASSPMSGSITGELFF,TGTGCCAGCAGCCCCATGTCTGGGTCGATCACTGGGGAGCTGTTTTTT
TRBJ2-1,TRBD2,many,TRBV29-1,CSVELGLAGVPYNEQFF,TGCAGCGTTGAATTGGGGCTAGCGGGAGTACCCTACAATGAGCAGTTCTTC
TRBJ2-1,TRBD1,NA,TRBV12-5,CASGTTGVLLTNNSYNEQFF,TGTGCTAGTGGAACCACAGGGGTCTTACTGACTAACAACTCCTACAATGAGCAGTTCTTC
TRBJ2-1,NA,NA,TRBV12-3/TRBV12-4,CASSRTGTTTREQFF,TGTGCCAGCAGTCGAACCGGGACCACTACCCGGGAGCAGTTCTTC
TRBJ2-7,TRBD1,many,TRBV5-1,CASRPSGTGQQYF,TGCGCCAGCAGGCCCTCCGGGACAGGCCAGCAGTACTTC
TRBJ2-1,TRBD2,few,TRBV9,CASSVPNSGRRDNEQFF,TGTGCCAGCAGCGTTCCTAATAGCGGGAGACGTGACAATGAGCAGTTCTTC
TRBJ1-5,TRBD1,NA,TRBV28,CASSPPWTGFTLNSNQPQHF,TGTGCCAGCAGTCCCCCCTGGACAGGGTTTACCCTAAATAGTAATCAGCCCCAGCATTTT
TRBJ1-6,TRBD1,many,TRBV4-1,CASSQPDRENSPLHF,TGCGCCAGCAGCCAACCGGACAGGGAGAATTCACCCCTCCACTTT
TRBJ2-7,NA,many,TRBV27,CASTGILGEQYF,TGTGCCAGCACAGGGATCCTTGGAGAGCAGTACTTC
TRBJ2-7,NA,many,TRBV29-1,CSVEEKGSRRYEQYF,TGCAGCGTTGAAGAGAAGGGTTCCCGAAGATACGAGCAGTACTTC
TRBJ2-2,NA,many,TRBV25-1,CASSESRQPGTNTGELFF,TGTGCCAGCAGTGAGTCGCGGCAGCCAGGGACGAACACCGGGGAGCTGTTTTTT
TRBJ1-2,NA,few,TRBV6-2/TRBV6-3,CASSYRTYGYTF,TGTGCCAGCAGTTACCGGACCTATGGCTACACCTTC